The rows below give T cell receptor beta chains drawn from one sample of a study of T-cell memory formation after mild COVID-19. TCRdb passed the 5' RACE reads through MiXCR, listing each CDR3 protein once. The repertoire has some 340,000 distinct CDR3 sequences, around 13% of them found once; the top ten carry 20% to 25%. The material sequenced was PBMCs or a T cell subset sorted from them (not recorded which). These receptors originate from a man between 18 and 29 years old who had mild COVID-19 (a few samples of this study predate the infection). Cell type and time point are not known. The CDR3 runs from the conserved cysteine through the conserved F or W. A D gene is named only where the DNA matches it firmly. Part of the rows lack a size; the others show once, few, many or a class for expanded clones.

clone_size: NA; v_call: TRBV18; j_call: TRBJ2-1; d_call: NA; cdr3_aa: CASSPPQGGYNEQFF; cdr3_nt: TGTGCCAGCTCACCACCCCAGGGGGGCTACAATGAGCAGTTCTTC
clone_size: few; v_call: TRBV10-3; j_call: TRBJ2-7; d_call: TRBD1; cdr3_aa: CATQQGELYEQYF; cdr3_nt: TGTGCCACGCAACAGGGGGAACTCTACGAGCAGTACTTC
clone_size: few; v_call: TRBV7-9; j_call: TRBJ2-1; d_call: NA; cdr3_aa: CASSLMVRDQFF; cdr3_nt: TGTGCCAGCAGCCTAATGGTCAGGGACCAGTTCTTC
clone_size: few; v_call: TRBV20-1; j_call: TRBJ2-3; d_call: TRBD1; cdr3_aa: CSARDIGQGWGQGTDTQYF; cdr3_nt: TGCAGTGCTAGAGATATCGGACAGGGTTGGGGGCAGGGCACAGATACGCAGTATTTT
clone_size: NA; v_call: TRBV6-1; j_call: TRBJ1-2; d_call: TRBD1; cdr3_aa: CASETGTGWGYTF; cdr3_nt: TGTGCCAGCGAGACGGGGACAGGCTGGGGCTACACCTTC
clone_size: NA; v_call: TRBV12-3/TRBV12-4; j_call: TRBJ2-5; d_call: TRBD1; cdr3_aa: CASNGRDRGETQYF; cdr3_nt: TGTGCCAGCAATGGCCGGGACAGGGGAGAGACCCAGTACTTC
clone_size: few; v_call: TRBV4-1; j_call: TRBJ2-3; d_call: TRBD2; cdr3_aa: CASSQLTSGGPHTDTQYF; cdr3_nt: TGCGCCAGCAGCCAGTTGACTAGCGGGGGGCCTCACACAGATACGCAGTATTTT
clone_size: NA; v_call: TRBV2; j_call: TRBJ1-3; d_call: TRBD1; cdr3_aa: CASSSRQGDGNTIYF; cdr3_nt: TGTGCCAGCAGTTCAAGACAGGGGGATGGAAACACCATATATTTT
clone_size: NA; v_call: TRBV4-1; j_call: TRBJ2-2; d_call: NA; cdr3_aa: CASRGIGNTGELFF; cdr3_nt: TGCGCCAGCAGGGGGATAGGGAACACCGGGGAGCTGTTTTTT
clone_size: NA; v_call: TRBV27; j_call: TRBJ2-4; d_call: NA; cdr3_aa: CASSSLAGTGIQYF; cdr3_nt: TGTGCCAGCAGTTCCCTAGCGGGGACAGGGATTCAGTACTTC
clone_size: few; v_call: TRBV11-2; j_call: TRBJ1-1; d_call: NA; cdr3_aa: CASSHVRAEAPFF; cdr3_nt: TGTGCCAGCAGCCATGTCCGGGCCGAAGCTCCTTTCTTT
clone_size: NA; v_call: TRBV25-1; j_call: TRBJ2-6; d_call: TRBD1; cdr3_aa: CASSEFPGGNSGANVLTF; cdr3_nt: TGTGCCAGCAGTGAATTCCCAGGGGGCAACTCTGGGGCCAACGTCCTGACTTTC
clone_size: few; v_call: TRBV14; j_call: TRBJ2-5; d_call: NA; cdr3_aa: CASSQVKYAETQYF; cdr3_nt: TGTGCCAGCAGCCAAGTCAAGTATGCAGAGACCCAGTACTTC
clone_size: few; v_call: TRBV6-6; j_call: TRBJ1-6; d_call: NA; cdr3_aa: CASSPDARGSGPPLHF; cdr3_nt: TGTGCCAGCAGCCCCGACGCCCGGGGGAGCGGCCCACCCCTCCACTTT
clone_size: NA; v_call: TRBV19; j_call: TRBJ1-1; d_call: NA; cdr3_aa: CASSIQYTDFEAFF; cdr3_nt: TGTGCCAGTAGTATCCAATACACCGACTTTGAAGCTTTCTTT
clone_size: few; v_call: TRBV5-5; j_call: TRBJ1-4; d_call: TRBD1; cdr3_aa: CASSGWTGLNEKLFF; cdr3_nt: TGTGCCAGCAGCGGATGGACAGGCCTGAATGAAAAACTGTTTTTT
clone_size: once; v_call: TRBV5-1; j_call: TRBJ2-2; d_call: TRBD2; cdr3_aa: CASSRLAGTDTGELFF; cdr3_nt: TGCGCCAGCAGCCGGCTAGCGGGGACCGACACCGGGGAGCTGTTTTTT
clone_size: NA; v_call: TRBV4-1; j_call: TRBJ2-1; d_call: TRBD1; cdr3_aa: CASSQVGQGGTEQFF; cdr3_nt: TGCGCCAGCAGCCAAGTCGGACAGGGGGGGACTGAGCAGTTCTTC
clone_size: few; v_call: TRBV7-9; j_call: TRBJ2-7; d_call: NA; cdr3_aa: CASINSRSYEQYF; cdr3_nt: TGTGCCAGCATCAACTCGCGCTCCTACGAGCAGTACTTC
clone_size: few; v_call: TRBV4-1; j_call: TRBJ1-6; d_call: NA; cdr3_aa: CASSKSSGSPLHF; cdr3_nt: TGCGCCAGCAGTAAGTCGTCGGGTTCACCCCTCCACTTT
clone_size: few; v_call: TRBV5-4; j_call: TRBJ2-2; d_call: NA; cdr3_aa: CASSLGGKSTGELFF; cdr3_nt: TGTGCCAGCAGCTTGGGGGGGAAGTCCACCGGGGAGCTGTTTTTT
clone_size: many; v_call: TRBV4-3; j_call: TRBJ2-3; d_call: NA; cdr3_aa: CASSLREGDTQYF; cdr3_nt: TGCGCCAGCAGCCTCCGTGAGGGAGATACGCAGTATTTT
clone_size: few; v_call: TRBV9; j_call: TRBJ2-2; d_call: NA; cdr3_aa: CASSGTVTGELFF; cdr3_nt: TGTGCCAGCAGCGGGACGGTCACCGGGGAGCTGTTTTTT
clone_size: many; v_call: TRBV14; j_call: TRBJ2-1; d_call: NA; cdr3_aa: CASSQEFPRRGYNEQFF; cdr3_nt: TGTGCCAGCAGCCAAGAATTCCCGCGGCGAGGTTACAATGAGCAGTTCTTC
clone_size: few; v_call: TRBV2; j_call: TRBJ2-3; d_call: NA; cdr3_aa: CASSVTVNPDTQYF; cdr3_nt: TGTGCCAGCAGTGTTACGGTTAACCCAGATACGCAGTATTTT
clone_size: few; v_call: TRBV12-3/TRBV12-4; j_call: TRBJ2-5; d_call: NA; cdr3_aa: CASSLQGGEETQYF; cdr3_nt: TGTGCCAGCAGTTTACAGGGCGGTGAAGAGACCCAGTACTTC
clone_size: many; v_call: TRBV11-2; j_call: TRBJ1-5; d_call: NA; cdr3_aa: CASSLTYAQPQHF; cdr3_nt: TGTGCCAGCAGCTTAACGTACGCTCAGCCCCAGCATTTT
clone_size: few; v_call: TRBV7-9; j_call: TRBJ1-6; d_call: NA; cdr3_aa: CASSGATNSPLHF; cdr3_nt: TGTGCCAGCTCGGGGGCTACCAATTCACCCCTCCACTTT
clone_size: NA; v_call: TRBV7-9; j_call: TRBJ2-4; d_call: NA; cdr3_aa: CASRPQGIRAKNIQYF; cdr3_nt: TGTGCCAGCAGACCTCAGGGTATTCGAGCCAAAAACATTCAGTACTTC
clone_size: NA; v_call: TRBV25-1; j_call: TRBJ2-3; d_call: TRBD2; cdr3_aa: CASSSLRTSGGDTQYF; cdr3_nt: TGTGCCAGCAGTTCACTAAGGACTAGCGGGGGGGATACGCAGTATTTT
clone_size: many; v_call: TRBV7-3; j_call: TRBJ2-5; d_call: NA; cdr3_aa: CASSVDRGKLAGIQETQYF; cdr3_nt: TGTGCCAGCAGCGTGGACAGGGGGAAACTAGCGGGGATCCAAGAGACCCAGTACTTC
clone_size: few; v_call: TRBV5-4; j_call: TRBJ2-5; d_call: TRBD2; cdr3_aa: CASSLTSAPGETQYF; cdr3_nt: TGTGCCAGCAGCTTGACTAGCGCCCCGGGGGAGACCCAGTACTTC
clone_size: many; v_call: TRBV4-2; j_call: TRBJ1-5; d_call: NA; cdr3_aa: CASSQDWRGNQPQHF; cdr3_nt: TGTGCCAGCAGCCAAGATTGGAGGGGCAATCAGCCCCAGCATTTT
clone_size: many; v_call: TRBV4-1; j_call: TRBJ2-3; d_call: NA; cdr3_aa: CASSQDGGGGDTQYF; cdr3_nt: TGCGCCAGCAGCCAAGATGGAGGGGGAGGAGATACGCAGTATTTT
clone_size: NA; v_call: TRBV7-9; j_call: TRBJ2-7; d_call: TRBD1; cdr3_aa: CASSPGTGGAYEQYF; cdr3_nt: TGTGCCAGCAGCCCGGGGACAGGCGGGGCCTACGAGCAGTACTTC
clone_size: NA; v_call: TRBV11-1; j_call: TRBJ1-1; d_call: NA; cdr3_aa: CASSSTGEVAFF; cdr3_nt: TGTGCCAGCAGCTCAACCGGGGAGGTCGCTTTCTTT
clone_size: NA; v_call: TRBV10-1; j_call: TRBJ1-2; d_call: NA; cdr3_aa: CASSESTDYGYTF; cdr3_nt: TGCGCCAGCAGTGAGTCAACAGACTATGGCTACACCTTC
clone_size: few; v_call: TRBV6-1; j_call: TRBJ1-2; d_call: NA; cdr3_aa: CASSGGMSKGSYYGYTF; cdr3_nt: TGTGCCAGCAGTGGGGGGATGTCGAAAGGGAGTTACTATGGCTACACCTTC
clone_size: NA; v_call: TRBV4-3; j_call: TRBJ2-3; d_call: NA; cdr3_aa: CASSQEPQDTDTQYF; cdr3_nt: TGCGCCAGCAGCCAAGAACCCCAGGACACAGATACGCAGTATTTT
clone_size: few; v_call: TRBV5-4; j_call: TRBJ1-2; d_call: NA; cdr3_aa: CASSFERDYGYTF; cdr3_nt: TGTGCCAGCAGCTTCGAGAGGGACTATGGCTACACCTTC
clone_size: NA; v_call: TRBV7-2; j_call: TRBJ1-6; d_call: NA; cdr3_aa: CASSPRARMGPLHF; cdr3_nt: TGTGCCAGCAGCCCAAGAGCCCGAATGGGACCCCTCCACTTT
clone_size: NA; v_call: TRBV7-2; j_call: TRBJ2-5; d_call: NA; cdr3_aa: CASSPDRSQETQYF; cdr3_nt: TGTGCCAGCAGCCCCGACAGGTCTCAAGAGACCCAGTACTTC
clone_size: few; v_call: TRBV2; j_call: TRBJ2-3; d_call: TRBD1; cdr3_aa: CATDRDTDTQYF; cdr3_nt: TGTGCCACGGACAGGGACACAGATACGCAGTATTTT
clone_size: NA; v_call: TRBV14; j_call: TRBJ2-5; d_call: NA; cdr3_aa: CASSPLGGEETQYF; cdr3_nt: TGTGCCAGCAGCCCCCTGGGGGGCGAAGAGACCCAGTACTTC
clone_size: NA; v_call: TRBV7-2; j_call: TRBJ2-3; d_call: NA; cdr3_aa: CASSSDDMLPTDTQYF; cdr3_nt: TGTGCCAGCAGTTCCGACGACATGCTCCCCACAGATACGCAGTATTTT
clone_size: NA; v_call: TRBV19; j_call: TRBJ2-7; d_call: TRBD2; cdr3_aa: CASSILLGLAHEQYF; cdr3_nt: TGTGCCAGTAGTATACTTCTAGGACTAGCCCACGAGCAGTACTTC
clone_size: NA; v_call: TRBV5-6; j_call: TRBJ1-1; d_call: NA; cdr3_aa: CASSYRPGHLNTEAFF; cdr3_nt: TGTGCCAGCAGCTACCGTCCGGGACACCTGAACACTGAAGCTTTCTTT
clone_size: NA; v_call: TRBV7-7; j_call: TRBJ2-3; d_call: TRBD1; cdr3_aa: CASSSDRADTQYF; cdr3_nt: TGTGCCAGCAGCTCCGACAGGGCAGATACGCAGTATTTT
clone_size: few; v_call: TRBV18; j_call: TRBJ1-5; d_call: NA; cdr3_aa: CASSQQENSNQPQHF; cdr3_nt: TGTGCCAGCTCACAGCAGGAGAATAGCAATCAGCCCCAGCATTTT
clone_size: few; v_call: TRBV12-3/TRBV12-4; j_call: TRBJ1-3; d_call: NA; cdr3_aa: CASSSPWVNGNTIYF; cdr3_nt: TGTGCCAGCAGTTCCCCCTGGGTAAACGGAAACACCATATATTTT
clone_size: few; v_call: TRBV4-3; j_call: TRBJ1-2; d_call: NA; cdr3_aa: CASSPHRGDNYGYTF; cdr3_nt: TGCGCCAGCAGCCCACATAGGGGGGATAACTATGGCTACACCTTC
clone_size: many; v_call: TRBV7-2; j_call: TRBJ2-3; d_call: NA; cdr3_aa: CASSFTDTDTQYF; cdr3_nt: TGTGCCAGCAGCTTTACAGACACAGATACGCAGTATTTT
clone_size: NA; v_call: TRBV7-9; j_call: TRBJ2-1; d_call: NA; cdr3_aa: CASSSGGHRNEQFF; cdr3_nt: TGTGCCAGCAGCTCCGGTGGTCATCGCAATGAGCAGTTCTTC
clone_size: many; v_call: TRBV12-3/TRBV12-4; j_call: TRBJ2-7; d_call: NA; cdr3_aa: CASSRQDYEQYF; cdr3_nt: TGTGCCAGCAGTCGACAGGACTACGAGCAGTACTTC
clone_size: NA; v_call: TRBV7-9; j_call: TRBJ1-1; d_call: NA; cdr3_aa: CASSGKTGITEAFF; cdr3_nt: TGTGCCAGCAGCGGAAAAACAGGAATCACTGAAGCTTTCTTT
clone_size: NA; v_call: TRBV19; j_call: TRBJ2-7; d_call: NA; cdr3_aa: CASSFGVFYEQYF; cdr3_nt: TGTGCCAGTAGTTTCGGGGTGTTCTACGAGCAGTACTTC
clone_size: NA; v_call: TRBV6-2/TRBV6-3; j_call: TRBJ1-1; d_call: TRBD1; cdr3_aa: CASTLTGQTEAFF; cdr3_nt: TGTGCCAGCACCCTCACGGGACAGACTGAAGCTTTCTTT
clone_size: NA; v_call: TRBV10-2; j_call: TRBJ1-2; d_call: TRBD1; cdr3_aa: CAGYRGPDYGYTF; cdr3_nt: TGCGCCGGATATAGGGGGCCGGACTATGGCTACACCTTC
clone_size: NA; v_call: TRBV10-1; j_call: TRBJ2-3; d_call: NA; cdr3_aa: CARPEGGATVGKRYRACRYAVF; cdr3_nt: TGCGCCAGACCCGAAGGGGGAGCCACGGTTGGGAAGCGGTATAGAGCGTGTCGATACGCAGTATTT
clone_size: NA; v_call: TRBV27; j_call: TRBJ2-7; d_call: NA; cdr3_aa: CASSLSGGNEQYF; cdr3_nt: TGTGCCAGCAGTTTATCCGGGGGTAACGAGCAGTACTTC